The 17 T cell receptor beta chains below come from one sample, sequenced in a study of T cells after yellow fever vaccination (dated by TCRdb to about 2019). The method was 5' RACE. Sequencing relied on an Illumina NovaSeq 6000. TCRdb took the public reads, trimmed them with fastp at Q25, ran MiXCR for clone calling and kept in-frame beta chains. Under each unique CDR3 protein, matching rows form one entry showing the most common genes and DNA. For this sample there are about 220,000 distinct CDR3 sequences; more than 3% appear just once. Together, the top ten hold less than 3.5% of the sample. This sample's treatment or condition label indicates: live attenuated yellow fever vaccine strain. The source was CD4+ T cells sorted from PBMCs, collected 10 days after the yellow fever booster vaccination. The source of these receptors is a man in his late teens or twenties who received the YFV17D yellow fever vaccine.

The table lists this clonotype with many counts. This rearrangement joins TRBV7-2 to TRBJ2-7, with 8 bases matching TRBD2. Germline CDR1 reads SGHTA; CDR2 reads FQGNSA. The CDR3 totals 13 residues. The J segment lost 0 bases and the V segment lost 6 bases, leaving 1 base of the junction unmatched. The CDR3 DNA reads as TGTGCCAGCAGGGGGACTAGCTCCTACGAGCAGTACTTC. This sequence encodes CASRGTSSYEQYF.

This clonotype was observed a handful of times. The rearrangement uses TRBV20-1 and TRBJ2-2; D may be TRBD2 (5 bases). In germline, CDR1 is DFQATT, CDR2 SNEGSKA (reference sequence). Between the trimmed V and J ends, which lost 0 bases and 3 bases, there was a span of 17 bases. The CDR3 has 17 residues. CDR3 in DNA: TGCAGTGCTAGAGATATCGCGACGGACTCGTACACCGGGGAGCTGTTTTTT. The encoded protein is CSARDIATDSYTGELFF.

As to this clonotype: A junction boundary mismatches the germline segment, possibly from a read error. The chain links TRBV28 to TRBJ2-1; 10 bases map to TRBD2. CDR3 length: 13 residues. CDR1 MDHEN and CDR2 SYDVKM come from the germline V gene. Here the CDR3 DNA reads TGTGCCAGCAGGCCGGGACTAGCGAATGAGCACTTCTTC. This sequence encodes CASRPGLANEHFF. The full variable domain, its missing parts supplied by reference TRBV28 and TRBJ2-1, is DVKVTQSSRYLVKRTGEKVFLECVQDMDHENMFWYRQDPGLGLRLIYFSYDVKMKEKGDIPEGYSVSREKKERFSLILESASTNQTSMYLCASRPGLANEHFFGPGTRLTVL.

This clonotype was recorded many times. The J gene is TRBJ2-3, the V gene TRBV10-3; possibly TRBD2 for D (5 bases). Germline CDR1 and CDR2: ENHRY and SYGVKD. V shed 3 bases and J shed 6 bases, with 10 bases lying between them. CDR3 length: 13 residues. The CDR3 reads CAISDSWRDTQYF. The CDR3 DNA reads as TGTGCCATCAGTGATTCCTGGAGGGATACGCAGTATTTT.

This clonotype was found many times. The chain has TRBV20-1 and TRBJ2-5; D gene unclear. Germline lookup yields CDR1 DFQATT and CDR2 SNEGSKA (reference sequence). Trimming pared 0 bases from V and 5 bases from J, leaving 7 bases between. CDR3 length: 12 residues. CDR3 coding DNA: TGCAGTGCTAGAGATTATTGGGAGACCCAGTACTTC. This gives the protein CSARDYWETQYF.

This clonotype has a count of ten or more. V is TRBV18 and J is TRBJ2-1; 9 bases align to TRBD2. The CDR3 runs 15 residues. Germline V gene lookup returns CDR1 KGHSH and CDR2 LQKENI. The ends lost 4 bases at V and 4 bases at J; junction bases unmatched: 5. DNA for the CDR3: TGTGCCAGCTCACATAGCGGGGGATCATACAATGAGCAGTTCTTC. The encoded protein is CASSHSGGSYNEQFF.

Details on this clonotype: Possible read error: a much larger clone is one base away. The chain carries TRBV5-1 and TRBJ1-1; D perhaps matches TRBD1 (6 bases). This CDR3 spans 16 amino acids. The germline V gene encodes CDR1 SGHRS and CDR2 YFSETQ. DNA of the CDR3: TGCACCAGCAGCTCGACGATTGGAAGGGGGGACACTGAAGCTTTCTTT. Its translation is CTSSSTIGRGDTEAFF.

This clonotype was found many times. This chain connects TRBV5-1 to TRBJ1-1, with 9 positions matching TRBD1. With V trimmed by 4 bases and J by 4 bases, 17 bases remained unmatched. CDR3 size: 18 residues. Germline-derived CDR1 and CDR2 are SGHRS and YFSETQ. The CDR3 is CASSIRDRAEGQGTEAFF. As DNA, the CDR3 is TGCGCCAGCAGCATCCGGGACAGGGCGGAAGGTCAGGGCACTGAAGCTTTCTTT.

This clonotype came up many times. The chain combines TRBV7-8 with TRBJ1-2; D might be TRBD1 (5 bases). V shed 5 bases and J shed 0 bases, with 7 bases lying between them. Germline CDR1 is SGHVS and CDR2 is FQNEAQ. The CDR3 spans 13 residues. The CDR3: CASSGGTNYGYTF. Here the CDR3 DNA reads TGTGCCAGCAGCGGGGGTACTAACTATGGCTACACCTTC. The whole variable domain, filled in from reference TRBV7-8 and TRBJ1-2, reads GAGVSQSPRYKVAKRGQDVALRCDPISGHVSLFWYQQALGQGPEFLTYFQNEAQLDKSGLPSDRFFAERPEGSVSTLKIQRTQQEDSAVYLCASSGGTNYGYTFGSGTRLTVV.

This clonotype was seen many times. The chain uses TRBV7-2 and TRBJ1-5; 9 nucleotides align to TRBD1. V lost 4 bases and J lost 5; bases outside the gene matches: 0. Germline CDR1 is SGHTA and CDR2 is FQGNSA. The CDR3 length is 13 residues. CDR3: CASSWTGDQPQHF. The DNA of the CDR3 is TGTGCCAGCAGCTGGACAGGGGATCAGCCCCAGCATTTT.

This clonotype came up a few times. This CDR3 is CSARDFLASGGYVDTQYF. DNA for the CDR3: TGCAGTGCTAGAGATTTCCTCGCTAGCGGGGGGTACGTAGATACGCAGTATTTT. The chain has TRBV20-1 and TRBJ2-3; 11 nucleotides line up with TRBD2. Unmatched junction bases numbered 13, after V lost 0 bases and J lost 5 bases. CDR1 is DFQATT, CDR2 SNEGSKA, per germline (reference sequence). This CDR3 comprises 18 residues.

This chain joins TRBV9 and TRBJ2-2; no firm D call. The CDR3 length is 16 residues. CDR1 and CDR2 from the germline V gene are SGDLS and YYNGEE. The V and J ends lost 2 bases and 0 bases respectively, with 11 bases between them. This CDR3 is CASSVLGSANTGELFF. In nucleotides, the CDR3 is TGTGCCAGCAGCGTCCTGGGGTCAGCGAACACCGGGGAGCTGTTTTTT.

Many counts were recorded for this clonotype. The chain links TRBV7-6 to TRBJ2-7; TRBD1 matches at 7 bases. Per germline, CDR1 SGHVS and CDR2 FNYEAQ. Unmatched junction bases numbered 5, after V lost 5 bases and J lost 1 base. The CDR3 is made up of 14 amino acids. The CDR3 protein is CASSPTGKSYEQYF. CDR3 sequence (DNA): TGTGCCAGCAGCCCGACAGGGAAGTCCTACGAGCAGTACTTC.

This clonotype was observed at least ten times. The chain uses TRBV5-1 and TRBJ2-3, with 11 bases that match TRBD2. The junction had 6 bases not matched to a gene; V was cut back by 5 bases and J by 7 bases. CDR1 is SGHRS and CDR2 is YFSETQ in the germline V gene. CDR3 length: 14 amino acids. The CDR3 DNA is TGCGCCAGCAGACTAGCGGGGGAGCAACATACGCAGTATTTT. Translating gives CASRLAGEQHTQYF.

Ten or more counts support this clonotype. The CDR3 region has the DNA TGTGCCATCAGCGACCAGGGTAACGAGCAGTACTTC. It is translated as CAISDQGNEQYF. The chain combines TRBV10-3 with TRBJ2-7, with D maybe TRBD1 (5 bases). Deletions cut 6 bases from V and 5 bases from J, with 11 bases between. Germline assignment: CDR1 ENHRY and CDR2 SYGVKD. The CDR3 has 12 residues.

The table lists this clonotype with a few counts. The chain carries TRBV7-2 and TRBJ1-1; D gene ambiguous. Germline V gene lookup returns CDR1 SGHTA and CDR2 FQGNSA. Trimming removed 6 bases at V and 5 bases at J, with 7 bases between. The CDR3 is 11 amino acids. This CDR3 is CASRGTTEAFF. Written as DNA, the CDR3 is TGTGCCAGCAGAGGAACTACTGAAGCTTTCTTT.

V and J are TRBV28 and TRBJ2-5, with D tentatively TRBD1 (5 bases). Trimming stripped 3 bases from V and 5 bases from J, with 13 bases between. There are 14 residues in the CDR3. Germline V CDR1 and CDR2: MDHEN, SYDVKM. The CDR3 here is CASSFAQGRETQYF. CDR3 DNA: TGTGCCAGCAGTTTTGCTCAGGGCCGCGAGACCCAGTACTTC. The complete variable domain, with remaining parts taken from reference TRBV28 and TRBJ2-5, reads DVKVTQSSRYLVKRTGEKVFLECVQDMDHENMFWYRQDPGLGLRLIYFSYDVKMKEKGDIPEGYSVSREKKERFSLILESASTNQTSMYLCASSFAQGRETQYFGPGTRLLVL.